The 12 T cell receptor beta chains presented below share a single source sample, sequenced in a study of a mutant IDH1 vaccine in newly diagnosed glioma. As for time point: week 11, during vaccination. In every dose of vaccine, 300 ug of mutant IDH1 20-mer peptide was given alongside topical imiquimod. TCRdb's copy holds only in-frame clones and misses some; the assay was immunoSEQ multiplex PCR. The table shows 110,000 or so clones, with 75% to 90% occurring only once. Which antigens these TCRs recognize remains unknown. This specimen was PBMCs, taken from a glioma patient whose treatment included an IDH1 peptide vaccine. The receptors originated from a woman aged 45-60 years with glioma.

The V call is TRBV28, the J call TRBJ2-3; D is possibly TRBD2 (6 bases). Germline lookup yields CDR1 MDHEN and CDR2 SYDVKM. The length of the CDR3 is 15 residues. Deletions cut 6 bases from V and 1 base from J, with 14 bases between. The CDR3 protein is CASSRRDWRTDTQYF. The CDR3 DNA follows: TGTGCCAGCAGCCGCCGGGACTGGCGCACAGATACGCAGTATTTT. The full variable domain, with the rest looked up from reference TRBV28 and TRBJ2-3, is DVKVTQSSRYLVKRTGEKVFLECVQDMDHENMFWYRQDPGLGLRLIYFSYDVKMKEKGDIPEGYSVSREKKERFSLILESASTNQTSMYLCASSRRDWRTDTQYFGPGTRLTVL.

As regards this clone: Its ends do not fully match the called genes, so a read error is possible. This chain uses TRBV2 with TRBJ1-6, with no clear D. This CDR3 region has 13 residues. CDR1 is SNHLY, CDR2 FYNNEI, per germline. Here the CDR3 DNA reads TGTGCCAGCAGCCTCAGCACAAGTTCACCCCTCCGCTTT. This sequence encodes CASSLSTSSPLRF. Supplemented by reference TRBV2 and TRBJ1-6, the full variable domain reads EPEVTQTPSHQVTQMGQEVILRCVPISNHLYFYWYRQILGQKVEFLVSFYNNEISEKSEIFDDQFSVERPDGSNFTLKIRSTKLEDSAMYFCASSLSTSSPLRFGNGTRLTVT.

The chain couples TRBV25-1 to TRBJ2-1; D might be TRBD2 (5 bases). The V gene's germline CDR1 is MGHDK and CDR2 SYGVNS. The CDR3 covers 15 residues. CDR3 in amino acids: CATQPIRDKYNEQFF. CDR3 sequence (DNA): TGTGCGACACAGCCTATTCGGGATAAGTACAATGAGCAGTTCTTC.

The chain joins TRBV7-9 to TRBJ2-7, with 10 positions matching TRBD2. The germline V gene encodes CDR1 SEHNR and CDR2 FQNEAQ (reference sequence). The CDR3 sequence is 15 residues long. After removal of 5 bases from V and 5 bases from J, the junction contained 9 bases not matched to a gene. The DNA for the CDR3 is TGTGCCAGCAGCACCCCGCTAGCGGGAGAGGACGAGCAGTACTTC. This encodes CASSTPLAGEDEQYF. Based on the CDR3 plus reference TRBV7-9 and TRBJ2-7, the full variable domain is DTGVSQNPRHKITKRGQNVTFRCDPISEHNRLYWYRQTLGQGPEFLTYFQNEAQLEKSRLLSDRFSAERPKGSFSTLEIQRTEQGDSAMYLCASSTPLAGEDEQYFGPGTRLTVT.

The chain has TRBV27 and TRBJ2-5; D may be TRBD2 (5 bases). Trimming removed 8 bases from V and 3 bases from J, with 10 bases in between. CDR3 size: 12 residues. Germline CDR1 MNHEY, CDR2 SMNVEV (reference sequence). The chain's CDR3 is CASRAEEETQYF. CDR3 coding DNA: TGTGCCAGCCGAGCGGAAGAAGAGACCCAGTACTTC.

This chain uses TRBV6-5 with TRBJ1-6, with D uncertain. Between the trimmed V and J ends, which lost 6 bases and 4 bases, there was a span of 7 bases. The V gene's germline CDR1 is MNHEY and CDR2 SVGAGI. This CDR3 comprises 13 residues. CDR3 DNA sequence: TGTGCCAGCAGGAGGGATTATAATTCACCCCTCCACTTT. Protein: CASRRDYNSPLHF.

The chain has TRBV19 and TRBJ2-3, with a weak D call TRBD1 (6 bases). CDR1 is LNHDA, CDR2 SQIVND, per germline (reference sequence). Between the trimmed V and J ends, which lost 3 bases and 4 bases, there was a span of 8 bases. The CDR3 covers 13 residues. The CDR3 spells CASSMGAADTQYF. In nucleotides, the CDR3 is TGTGCCAGTAGTATGGGGGCGGCAGATACGCAGTATTTT.

The chain carries TRBV5-4 and TRBJ2-4, with 9 bases that match TRBD1. There are 15 residues in the CDR3. Germline CDR1 is SGHNT and CDR2 is YYREEE (reference sequence). Germline trimming cut 4 bases from V and 3 bases from J; bases unmatched to any gene: 5. The CDR3 DNA sequence: TGTGCCAGCAGCCCGGGACAGGGAGACAAAAACATTCAGTACTTC. Translated: CASSPGQGDKNIQYF.

The chain links TRBV19 to TRBJ2-5, with TRBD1 matching 12 bases. Losses at the gene ends were 5 bases for V and 2 bases for J; bases not matched to a gene: 9. Germline V gives CDR1 LNHDA, CDR2 SQIVND (reference sequence). The CDR3 totals 17 residues. CDR3 DNA sequence: TGTGCCAGTAGTTCCCGGGACAGGGGGCCAAGGCAAGAGACCCAGTACTTC. This encodes CASSSRDRGPRQETQYF.

The gene calls are TRBV27 and TRBJ1-1; D is perhaps TRBD1 (6 bases). The V gene lost 4 bases and the J gene lost 8 bases, with 17 bases spanning the gap. CDR1 is MNHEY and CDR2 is SMNVEV in the germline V gene (reference sequence). The CDR3 runs 14 residues. CDR3 sequence reads: CASSWGGARDEAFF. The CDR3 region has the DNA TGTGCCAGCAGTTGGGGGGGGGCCCGAGACGAAGCTTTCTTT.

J is TRBJ1-4 and V is TRBV30, with 9 bases fitting TRBD1. Germline V gene lookup returns CDR1 GTSNPN and CDR2 SVGIG (reference sequence). The CDR3 loop spans 12 amino acids. Trimming removed 0 bases from V and 16 bases from J; junction bases left unmatched: 6. The CDR3 sequence: CAWSVWGQGRFF. Written as DNA, the CDR3 is TGTGCCTGGAGTGTATGGGGACAGGGCCGGTTTTTT.

The CDR3 loop reads CASSARQGANTGELFF. In nucleotides, the CDR3 is TGTGCCAGCTCAGCACGACAGGGGGCGAACACCGGGGAGCTGTTTTTT. The gene calls are TRBV18 and TRBJ2-2; TRBD1 matches at 9 bases. The CDR3 is made up of 16 amino acids. Germline CDR1 is KGHSH and CDR2 is LQKENI. J lost 0 bases, V lost 5 bases, and 4 bases had no gene match.